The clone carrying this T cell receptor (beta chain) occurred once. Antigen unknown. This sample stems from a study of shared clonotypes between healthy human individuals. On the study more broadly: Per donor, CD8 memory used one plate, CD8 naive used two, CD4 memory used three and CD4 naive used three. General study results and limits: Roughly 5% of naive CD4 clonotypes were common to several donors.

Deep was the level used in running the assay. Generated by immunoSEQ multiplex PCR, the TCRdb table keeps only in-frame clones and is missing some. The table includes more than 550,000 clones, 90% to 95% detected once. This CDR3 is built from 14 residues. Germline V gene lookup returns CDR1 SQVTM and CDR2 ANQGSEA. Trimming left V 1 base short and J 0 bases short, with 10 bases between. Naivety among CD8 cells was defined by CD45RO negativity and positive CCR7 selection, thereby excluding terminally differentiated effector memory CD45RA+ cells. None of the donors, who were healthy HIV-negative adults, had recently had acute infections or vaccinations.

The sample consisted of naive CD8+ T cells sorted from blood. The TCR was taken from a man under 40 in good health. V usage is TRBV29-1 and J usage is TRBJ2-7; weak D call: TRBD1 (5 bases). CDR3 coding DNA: TGCAGCGTTGAAGTACTGGACAACTCCTACGAGCAGTACTTC. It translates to CSVEVLDNSYEQYF.